The source of this T cell receptor (beta chain) is a study of Graves' ophthalmopathy and Graves' hyperthyroidism. This clonotype was recorded many times. The sequenced template was RNA, covering the TCR beta CDR3 region. After a first-round RT-PCR with HTBI primers, a second-round multiplex PCR was run. MiXCR, run by TCRdb on the multiplex PCR reads, gives a single entry per CDR3 protein. The table shows about 380,000 distinct CDR3 sequences, with 15% to 19% occurring only once. Certain patients, namely those with other autoimmune diseases, uncontrolled infections, pregnancy or lactation, were excluded. PBMCs stemmed from around 9.1 ml of fresh peripheral blood. Sequenced material: peripheral blood. The clonotype originates from a woman between 18 and 29 years old with stable Graves' hyperthyroidism.

The CDR3 loop reads CASSYSVDRFLGFGYTF. The CDR3 coding sequence is TGTGCCAGCAGTTACTCAGTGGACAGGTTTTTAGGCTTTGGCTACACCTTC. The V gene is TRBV6-5, the J gene TRBJ1-2; 7 bases match TRBD1. The CDR3 is 17 residues long. Unmatched junction bases numbered 14, after V lost 0 bases and J lost 7 bases. Germline assignment: CDR1 MNHEY and CDR2 SVGAGI.